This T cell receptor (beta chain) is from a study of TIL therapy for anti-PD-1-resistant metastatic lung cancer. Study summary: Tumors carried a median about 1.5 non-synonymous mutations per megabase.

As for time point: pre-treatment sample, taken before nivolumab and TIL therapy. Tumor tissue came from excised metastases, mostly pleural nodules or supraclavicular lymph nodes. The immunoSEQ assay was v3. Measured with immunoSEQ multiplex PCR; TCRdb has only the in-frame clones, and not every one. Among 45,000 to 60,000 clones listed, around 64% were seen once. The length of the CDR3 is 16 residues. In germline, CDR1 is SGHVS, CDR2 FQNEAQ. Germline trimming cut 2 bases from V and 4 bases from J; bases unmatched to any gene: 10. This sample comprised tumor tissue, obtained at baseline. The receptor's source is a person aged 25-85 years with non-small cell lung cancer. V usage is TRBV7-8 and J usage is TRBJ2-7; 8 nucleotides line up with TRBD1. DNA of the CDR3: TGTGCCAGCAGCTTAACTGGACAGGGAGGTCGGTACGAGCAGTACTTC. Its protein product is CASSLTGQGGRYEQYF.